The clone carrying this TCR beta chain was recorded a few times. Its matching antigen is unknown. The source of the sample is a study of identical twins. This CDR3 spans 15 amino acids. V shed 6 bases, J shed 3 bases, and the junction held 10 bases outside the gene matches. Germline CDR1 MNHNS, CDR2 SASEGT. TCRdb passed the 5' RACE reads through MiXCR, listing each CDR3 protein once. The sample shows approximately 500,000 distinct CDR3 sequences, 24% of them seen only once. Study results and limitations: Abundant beta clonotypes from cord blood bore fewer insertions; memory repertoires lacked this pattern.

The same specimen was also included in a second study, on T cells expressing NK-cell markers. That work contributes: These clonotypes also led the CD3+CD56-NKG2C+ fraction in four donors. Whether expanded NKG2C-expressing T cell clones recognize HCMV is unknown.

The J gene is TRBJ1-2, the V gene TRBV6-1; 7 nucleotides line up with TRBD1. The receptor was derived from a woman between 18 and 30 years old in good health. Sequenced sample: CD4+ T cells sorted from blood. CDR3 in DNA: TGTGCCAGCAGGGAAACAGGGGTGGGGCACTATGGCTACACCTTC. Translation: CASRETGVGHYGYTF.